This TCR beta chain was profiled in a study of CD8 T cells in ankylosing spondylitis. This clonotype was detected a few times. TCRdb recomputed calls from the 5' RACE reads with MiXCR, one row per CDR3 protein. The repertoire holds approximately 200,000 distinct CDR3 sequences, with roughly 13% as singletons. The germline CDR1 and CDR2 sequences are KGHSY and FQNENV. V was trimmed by 4 bases and J by 5 bases, leaving 15 bases between them. The CDR3 extends over 14 amino acids. Material: blood, either unsorted or a sorted T cell fraction (not recorded which). V is TRBV16 and J is TRBJ2-7; no firm D call. The TCR originated in a male donor with ankylosing spondylitis or in good health (not recorded which). CDR3 nucleotide sequence: TGTGCCAGCAGCCGCATAATGGGTAAGGACGAGCAGTACTTC. Protein sequence: CASSRIMGKDEQYF.